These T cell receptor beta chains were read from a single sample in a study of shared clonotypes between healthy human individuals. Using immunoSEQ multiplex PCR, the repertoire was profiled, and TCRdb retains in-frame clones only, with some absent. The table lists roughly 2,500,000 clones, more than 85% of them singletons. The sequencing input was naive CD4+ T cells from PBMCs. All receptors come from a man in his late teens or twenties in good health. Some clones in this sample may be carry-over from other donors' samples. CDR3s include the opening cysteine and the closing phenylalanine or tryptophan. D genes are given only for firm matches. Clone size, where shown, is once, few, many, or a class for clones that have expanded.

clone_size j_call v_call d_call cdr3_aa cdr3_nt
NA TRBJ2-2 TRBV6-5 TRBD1 CASREQGTGELFF TGTGCCAGCAGAGAACAGGGGACCGGGGAGCTGTTTTTT
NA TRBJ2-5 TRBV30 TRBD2 CAWSGASGRETQYF TGTGCCTGGAGTGGGGCTAGCGGGAGAGAGACCCAGTACTTC
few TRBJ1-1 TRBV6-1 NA CASSEALVNTEAFF TGTGCCAGCAGTGAAGCCCTGGTGAACACTGAAGCTTTCTTT
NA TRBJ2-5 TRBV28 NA CASSPLAVQETQYF TGTGCCAGCAGTCCCCTTGCAGTTCAAGAGACCCAGTACTTC
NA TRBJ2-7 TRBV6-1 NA CASSGNYEQYF TGTGCCAGCAGTGGGAACTACGAGCAGTACTTC
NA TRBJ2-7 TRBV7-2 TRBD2 CASSLAMASGLYEQYF TGTGCCAGCAGCTTAGCGATGGCTAGCGGGCTCTACGAGCAGTACTTC
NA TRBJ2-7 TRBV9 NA CASSVGIGSYEQYF TGTGCCAGCAGCGTAGGCATAGGATCCTACGAGCAGTACTTC
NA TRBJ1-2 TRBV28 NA CASGRTAYGYTF TGTGCCAGCGGAAGGACAGCCTATGGCTACACCTTC
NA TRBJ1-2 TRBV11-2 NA CASSLDRGPFYGYTF TGTGCCAGCAGCTTAGATCGGGGGCCCTTCTATGGCTACACCTTC
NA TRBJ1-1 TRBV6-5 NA CASSQSTGYTEAFF TGTGCCAGCAGTCAGTCCACAGGGTACACTGAAGCTTTCTTT
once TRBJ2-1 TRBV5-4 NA CASSYFLRDEQFF TGTGCCAGCAGCTACTTCTTAAGGGATGAGCAGTTCTTC
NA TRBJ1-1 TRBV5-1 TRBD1 CASSSSGDRVSEAFF TGCGCCAGCAGTTCATCCGGGGACAGGGTGTCTGAAGCTTTCTTT
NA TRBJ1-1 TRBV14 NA CASSQAGGTEAFF TGTGCCAGCAGCCAAGCCGGGGGCACTGAAGCTTTCTTT
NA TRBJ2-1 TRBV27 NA CATAERSYNEQFF TGTGCCACCGCGGAGCGGAGCTACAATGAGCAGTTCTTC
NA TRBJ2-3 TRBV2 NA CAKGRSRDTQYF TGTGCCAAAGGACGGTCCCGCGATACGCAGTATTTT
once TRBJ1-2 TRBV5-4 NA CASSLAGPMAQGYTF TGTGCCAGCAGCTTGGCGGGGCCCATGGCCCAAGGCTACACCTTC
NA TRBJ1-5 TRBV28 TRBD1 CASSFRTGYQPQHF TGTGCCAGCAGTTTCCGGACAGGGTATCAGCCCCAGCATTTT
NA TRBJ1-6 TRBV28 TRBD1 CASSLGDSPSPLHF TGTGCCAGCAGTTTAGGGGACAGCCCCTCACCCCTCCACTTT
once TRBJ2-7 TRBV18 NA CASSPAGKSSYEQYF TGTGCCAGCTCCCCAGCAGGGAAGAGCTCCTACGAGCAGTACTTC
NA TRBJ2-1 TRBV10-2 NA CASRRDRNNEQFF TGCGCCAGCAGACGAGACAGAAACAATGAGCAGTTCTTC
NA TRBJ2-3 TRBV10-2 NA CASSERQRTDTQYF TGCGCCAGCAGTGAGAGGCAGCGCACAGATACGCAGTATTTT
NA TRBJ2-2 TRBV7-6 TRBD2 CASSQTSGRGELFF TGTGCCAGCAGCCAAACTAGCGGGAGAGGGGAGCTGTTTTTT
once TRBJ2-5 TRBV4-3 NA CASSQEGLSQETQYF TGCGCCAGCAGCCAAGAGGGCCTGAGCCAAGAGACCCAGTACTTC
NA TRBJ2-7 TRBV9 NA CASSGASSGEQYF TGTGCCAGCAGCGGGGCGTCTTCGGGAGAGCAGTACTTC
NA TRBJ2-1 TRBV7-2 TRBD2 CASSRGVAGGATSRNEQFF TGTGCCAGCAGCAGGGGGGTAGCGGGAGGGGCGACTTCGCGCAATGAGCAGTTCTTC
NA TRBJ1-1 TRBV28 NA CASSLLGPLGTEAFF TGTGCCAGCTCCCTACTTGGACCTTTAGGGACTGAAGCTTTCTTT
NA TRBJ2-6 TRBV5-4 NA CASSPDAISGANVLTF TGTGCCAGCAGCCCGGACGCTATTTCTGGGGCCAACGTCCTGACTTTC
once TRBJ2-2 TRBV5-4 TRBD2 CASSLTPAGNTGELFF TGTGCCAGCAGCTTGACCCCAGCGGGAAACACCGGGGAGCTGTTTTTT
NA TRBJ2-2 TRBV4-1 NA CASSFGTGLTGELFF TGCGCCAGCAGCTTTGGGACGGGGCTCACCGGGGAGCTGTTTTTT
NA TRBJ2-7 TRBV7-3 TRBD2 CASSLMGGPPYEQYF TGTGCCAGCAGCTTAATGGGAGGGCCCCCCTACGAGCAGTACTTC
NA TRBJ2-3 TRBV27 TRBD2 CASSLSGPGLAGDTQYF TGTGCCAGCAGTTTATCCGGCCCAGGACTAGCGGGGGATACGCAGTATTTT